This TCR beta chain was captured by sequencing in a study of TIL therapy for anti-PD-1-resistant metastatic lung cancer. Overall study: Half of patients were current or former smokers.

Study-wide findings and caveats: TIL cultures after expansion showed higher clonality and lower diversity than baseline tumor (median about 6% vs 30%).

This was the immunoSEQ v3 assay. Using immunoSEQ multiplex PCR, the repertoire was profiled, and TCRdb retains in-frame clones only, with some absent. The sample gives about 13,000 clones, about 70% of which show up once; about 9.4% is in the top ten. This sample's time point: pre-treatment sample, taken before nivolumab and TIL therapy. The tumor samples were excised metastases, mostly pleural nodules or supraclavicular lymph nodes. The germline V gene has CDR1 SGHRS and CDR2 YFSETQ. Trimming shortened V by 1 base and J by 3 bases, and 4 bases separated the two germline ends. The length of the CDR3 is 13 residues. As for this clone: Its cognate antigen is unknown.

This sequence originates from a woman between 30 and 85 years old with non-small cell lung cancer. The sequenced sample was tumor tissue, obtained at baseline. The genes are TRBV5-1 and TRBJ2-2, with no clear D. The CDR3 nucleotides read TGCGCCAGCAGCTTGCAGGACACCGGGGAGCTGTTTTTT. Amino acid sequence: CASSLQDTGELFF.